This T cell receptor beta chain was observed in a study of cytomegalovirus exposure and HLA in healthy donors. In the PCR, 60 Vbeta and 13 Jbeta primers were used. Only in-frame clones appear in the TCRdb table, and some are missing; sequencing was by immunoSEQ multiplex PCR. The ten top clones account for approximately 2.4%, within a sample of about 140,000 clones. Donors were ostensibly healthy at sampling, although undocumented immune exposures were probable. CDR3 length: 14 amino acids. V was clipped by 1 base and J by 3 bases, with 9 bases between them. The germline V gene has CDR1 MNHNS and CDR2 SASEGT. Findings and caveats of the study: Likely technical artifact: a cluster of highly shared sequence variants.

In regard to this clone: Its antigen is unidentified.

The source material was PBMCs. This receptor was taken from a man aged 35 to 55 in good health and CMV-seronegative. This rearrangement joins TRBV6-1 to TRBJ1-2; no definite D call. The CDR3 sequence is CASSEVFGDYGYTF. Here the CDR3 DNA reads TGTGCCAGCAGTGAAGTGTTCGGTGACTATGGCTACACCTTC.